This T cell receptor beta chain is drawn from a study of blood T cell repertoires in COVID-19. The overall study: Samples of COVID-19 (acute and convalescent) were obtained from the United States, Italy and Spain. In each case, the material was cDNA or gDNA derived from T cells, B-cell-depleted T cells, or PBMCs.

Germline CDR1 is MGHRA and CDR2 is YSYEKL. The V end lost 0 bases, the J end lost 9 bases, and 12 bases lay between the germline ends. There are 14 residues in the CDR3. Adults between about 18 and 95 years of age took part from fewer than 30 US areas. Two negative PCRs, clearance, or symptom resolution characterized the recovered Cohort 3 donors. Sequencing was performed with immunoSEQ multiplex PCR; in TCRdb, only in-frame clones are kept and a portion is missing. The table includes around 310,000 clones, 75% to 90% detected once. The sequenced sample consisted of PBMCs or T cells enriched from blood (not recorded which). V and J are TRBV4-1 and TRBJ2-1; D not certain. The receptor was isolated from a man aged 30 to 45 who had recovered from COVID-19. The DNA of the CDR3 is TGCGCCAGCAGCCAAGATGCAGGTTTCGGTGAGCAGTTCTTC. This sequence encodes CASSQDAGFGEQFF.